A selection of T cell receptor beta chains follows, all from one sample in a study of identical twins. TCRdb called the 5' RACE reads again in MiXCR, with one record for every CDR3 protein. The repertoire includes roughly 1.6 million distinct CDR3 sequences, roughly a third of them detected once, and about 0.27% sits in the top ten. The sample taken for sequencing was cord blood. The receptors come from a newborn girl in good health. The CDR3 runs from the conserved cysteine through the conserved F or W. The D gene is left open where the match is weak. Rows may omit the clone size; those that give it use once, few, many or a size class.

j_gene: TRBJ2-7
d_gene: TRBD1
v_gene: TRBV29-1
abundance: few
CDR3nt: TGCAGCGTTGTGATCCGGGACAGGGGCTACGAGCAGTACTTC
CDR3aa: CSVVIRDRGYEQYF

j_gene: TRBJ2-7
d_gene: TRBD2
v_gene: TRBV20-1
abundance: .
CDR3nt: TGCAGTGCTTTCGGACTAGCGGGAATCCCCACTTACGAGCAGTACTTC
CDR3aa: CSAFGLAGIPTYEQYF

j_gene: TRBJ2-5
d_gene: TRBD1
v_gene: TRBV20-1
abundance: many
CDR3nt: TGCAGTGCGGACAGGGAAGAGACCCAGTACTTC
CDR3aa: CSADREETQYF

j_gene: TRBJ2-7
d_gene: TRBD1
v_gene: TRBV5-1
abundance: .
CDR3nt: TGCGCCAGCAGCTTGGGCCCGGGACAGGACCTCGAGCAGTACTTC
CDR3aa: CASSLGPGQDLEQYF

j_gene: TRBJ2-1
d_gene: .
v_gene: TRBV6-2/TRBV6-3
abundance: many
CDR3nt: TGTGCCAGCAGTTACGTAAGCGCAGCCTACAATGAGCAGTTCTTC
CDR3aa: CASSYVSAAYNEQFF

j_gene: TRBJ2-5
d_gene: .
v_gene: TRBV29-1
abundance: many
CDR3nt: TGCAGTCTCCTAAGTGGGGTAGGGGAGACCCAGTACTTC
CDR3aa: CSLLSGVGETQYF

j_gene: TRBJ2-7
d_gene: TRBD2
v_gene: TRBV10-3
abundance: few
CDR3nt: TGTGCCATCAGTGATATCCCTAGCGGGAGAGGGAACGAGCAGTACTTC
CDR3aa: CAISDIPSGRGNEQYF

j_gene: TRBJ1-2
d_gene: .
v_gene: TRBV12-3/TRBV12-4
abundance: .
CDR3nt: TGTGCCAGCAGTCCGACGACAGAGACTAACTATGGCTACACCTTC
CDR3aa: CASSPTTETNYGYTF

j_gene: TRBJ2-2
d_gene: .
v_gene: TRBV27
abundance: .
CDR3nt: TGTGCCAGCAGTTGGATAGCGGAGACGAACACCGGGGAGCTGTTTTTT
CDR3aa: CASSWIAETNTGELFF

j_gene: TRBJ1-1
d_gene: .
v_gene: TRBV21-1
abundance: few
CDR3nt: TGTGCCAGCAGCAACTCCGGACAGGGGAGGGGGAACACTGAAGCTTTCTTT
CDR3aa: CASSNSGQGRGNTEAFF

j_gene: TRBJ2-1
d_gene: .
v_gene: TRBV5-1
abundance: few
CDR3nt: TGCGCCAGCAGCTTGGCCGACAACAATGAGCAGTTCTTC
CDR3aa: CASSLADNNEQFF

j_gene: TRBJ2-7
d_gene: TRBD1
v_gene: TRBV4-1
abundance: many
CDR3nt: TGTGCCAGCAGCCAAAGGGGGACAGGTTCCTACGAGCAGTACTTC
CDR3aa: CASSQRGTGSYEQYF

j_gene: TRBJ2-1
d_gene: TRBD2
v_gene: TRBV28
abundance: .
CDR3nt: TGTGCCAGCAGTCTCACGACTAGCGGGAGTTTTAATGAGCAGTTCTTC
CDR3aa: CASSLTTSGSFNEQFF

j_gene: TRBJ2-1
d_gene: .
v_gene: TRBV25-1
abundance: .
CDR3nt: TGTGCCAGCGGTAAAGGCTCCTACAATGAGCAGTTCTTC
CDR3aa: CASGKGSYNEQFF

j_gene: TRBJ2-6
d_gene: TRBD1
v_gene: TRBV29-1
abundance: many
CDR3nt: TGCAGCGTTGAACGAAATGTTTTGGGACAGGGCTTCTCTGGGGCCAACGTCCTGACTTTC
CDR3aa: CSVERNVLGQGFSGANVLTF

j_gene: TRBJ1-6
d_gene: TRBD1
v_gene: TRBV7-2
abundance: few
CDR3nt: TGTGCCAGCAGTTACTTGGCAGGGGGTTCACCCCTCCACTTT
CDR3aa: CASSYLAGGSPLHF

j_gene: TRBJ2-1
d_gene: TRBD2
v_gene: TRBV6-1
abundance: .
CDR3nt: TGTGCCAGCAGTGAGGGGAGCGGGGTCAGCTCCTACAATGAGCAGTTCTTC
CDR3aa: CASSEGSGVSSYNEQFF

j_gene: TRBJ2-2
d_gene: .
v_gene: TRBV30
abundance: .
CDR3nt: TGTGCCTGGAGTGTAGGGTTCTCCGGGGAGCTGTTTTTT
CDR3aa: CAWSVGFSGELFF

j_gene: TRBJ2-5
d_gene: .
v_gene: TRBV10-2
abundance: few
CDR3nt: TGCGCCAGCAGTGAGAATCCAATTGGGAAGACCCAGTACTTC
CDR3aa: CASSENPIGKTQYF

j_gene: TRBJ2-1
d_gene: TRBD2
v_gene: TRBV7-2
abundance: once
CDR3nt: TGTGCCAGCAGCTTAGTTGGGGGAGCGGGGTACAATGAGCAGTTCTTC
CDR3aa: CASSLVGGAGYNEQFF

j_gene: TRBJ2-4
d_gene: .
v_gene: TRBV3-1
abundance: .
CDR3nt: TGTGCCAGCAGCCAGTGGGGAGCCAAAAACATTCAGTACTTC
CDR3aa: CASSQWGAKNIQYF

j_gene: TRBJ1-2
d_gene: .
v_gene: TRBV5-1
abundance: few
CDR3nt: TGCGCCAGCAGCCACCGGACATTGCGGAACTATGGCTACACCTTC
CDR3aa: CASSHRTLRNYGYTF

j_gene: TRBJ2-7
d_gene: TRBD2
v_gene: TRBV4-2
abundance: many
CDR3nt: TGTGCCAGCAGCCAAAGGGACTACGGCGAGCAGTACTTC
CDR3aa: CASSQRDYGEQYF

j_gene: TRBJ2-1
d_gene: .
v_gene: TRBV5-1
abundance: .
CDR3nt: TGCGCCAGCAGCTTGGGGTCAGGCAGTCTCTCCTACAATGAGCAGTTCTTC
CDR3aa: CASSLGSGSLSYNEQFF

j_gene: TRBJ2-1
d_gene: .
v_gene: TRBV13
abundance: many
CDR3nt: TGTGCCAGCAGCTTAGAGTTGGGAAATGAGCAGTTCTTC
CDR3aa: CASSLELGNEQFF

j_gene: TRBJ1-1
d_gene: TRBD1
v_gene: TRBV6-5
abundance: .
CDR3nt: TGTGCCAGCAGTTACGAACAGGGGGACACTGAAGCTTTCTTT
CDR3aa: CASSYEQGDTEAFF

j_gene: TRBJ2-1
d_gene: TRBD2
v_gene: TRBV12-3/TRBV12-4
abundance: few
CDR3nt: TGTGCCACCGACCACGGGGGGAGCTCCTACAATGAGCAGTTCTTC
CDR3aa: CATDHGGSSYNEQFF

j_gene: TRBJ2-6
d_gene: .
v_gene: TRBV7-2
abundance: .
CDR3nt: TGTGCCAGCAGCTTAGAAGCTATGATGGCAGGGGCCAACGTCCTGACTTTC
CDR3aa: CASSLEAMMAGANVLTF

j_gene: TRBJ2-6
d_gene: .
v_gene: TRBV7-2
abundance: few
CDR3nt: TGTGCCAGCAGCTTGTTTCACTCTGGGGCCAACGTCCTGACTTTC
CDR3aa: CASSLFHSGANVLTF

j_gene: TRBJ1-6
d_gene: .
v_gene: TRBV10-2
abundance: .
CDR3nt: TGCGCCAGCAGTGAGTCGAAGAGCTCCTATAATTCACCCCTCCACTTT
CDR3aa: CASSESKSSYNSPLHF

j_gene: TRBJ2-7
d_gene: .
v_gene: TRBV13
abundance: many
CDR3nt: TGTGCCAGCAGCATGCTAACAGGCGAGGACTACGAGCAGTACTTC
CDR3aa: CASSMLTGEDYEQYF

j_gene: TRBJ1-5
d_gene: TRBD1
v_gene: TRBV28
abundance: few
CDR3nt: TGTGCCAGCCGGGACAGTCTAGGCAATCAGCCCCAGCATTTT
CDR3aa: CASRDSLGNQPQHF

j_gene: TRBJ2-1
d_gene: .
v_gene: TRBV2
abundance: .
CDR3nt: TGTGCCAGCACTGGAGGACATTACAATGAGCAGTTCTTC
CDR3aa: CASTGGHYNEQFF

j_gene: TRBJ2-3
d_gene: TRBD1
v_gene: TRBV7-2
abundance: few
CDR3nt: TGTGCCAGCAGCATTAGGACAGGGGGGCTCACAGATACGCAGTATTTT
CDR3aa: CASSIRTGGLTDTQYF

j_gene: TRBJ2-7
d_gene: TRBD2
v_gene: TRBV20-1
abundance: few
CDR3nt: TGCAGTGCTAGAGCGGGAGGAGGGACCTCCTACGAGCAGTACTTC
CDR3aa: CSARAGGGTSYEQYF

j_gene: TRBJ2-1
d_gene: .
v_gene: TRBV7-2
abundance: .
CDR3nt: TGTGCCAGCAGCTTGCTGGTTGGTCGTTATAGCGTATACAATGAGCAGTATTTC
CDR3aa: CASSLLVGRYSVYNEQYF

j_gene: TRBJ1-5
d_gene: .
v_gene: TRBV28
abundance: .
CDR3nt: TGTGCCAGCACCTTGGGTGTAGGCTGGGACCCGGGGCCCCAGCATTTT
CDR3aa: CASTLGVGWDPGPQHF

j_gene: TRBJ2-3
d_gene: TRBD2
v_gene: TRBV20-1
abundance: .
CDR3nt: TGCAGTGCTGTAGCGGGGGGGAGCACAGATACGCAGTATTTT
CDR3aa: CSAVAGGSTDTQYF

j_gene: TRBJ2-7
d_gene: TRBD2
v_gene: TRBV6-5
abundance: .
CDR3nt: TGTGCCAGCAGTTACTTGACGGGAGGGACCTACGAGCAGTACTTC
CDR3aa: CASSYLTGGTYEQYF

j_gene: TRBJ2-3
d_gene: .
v_gene: TRBV20-1
abundance: .
CDR3nt: TGCAGTGCCATGGGCCAAAGACGGGCAGATACGCAGTATTTT
CDR3aa: CSAMGQRRADTQYF

j_gene: TRBJ2-7
d_gene: .
v_gene: TRBV2
abundance: few
CDR3nt: TGTGCCAGCAGTGTAAGGGGCTTCTACGAGCAGTACTTC
CDR3aa: CASSVRGFYEQYF

j_gene: TRBJ2-7
d_gene: TRBD1
v_gene: TRBV10-3
abundance: .
CDR3nt: TGTGCCATTAAGCAGGGGGCTTCCTACGAGCAGTACTTC
CDR3aa: CAIKQGASYEQYF

j_gene: TRBJ1-2
d_gene: TRBD1
v_gene: TRBV5-1
abundance: many
CDR3nt: TGCGCCAGCAGCACTGGACAGGGACACTATGGCTACACCTTC
CDR3aa: CASSTGQGHYGYTF

j_gene: TRBJ2-7
d_gene: .
v_gene: TRBV25-1
abundance: few
CDR3nt: TGTGCCAGCAGTGGCCGAATAAGGGGTCCAACCTACGAGCAGTACTTC
CDR3aa: CASSGRIRGPTYEQYF

j_gene: TRBJ2-1
d_gene: .
v_gene: TRBV4-2
abundance: .
CDR3nt: TGTGCCAGCAGCCAATTTGTTTCCTACAATGAGCAGTTCTTC
CDR3aa: CASSQFVSYNEQFF

j_gene: TRBJ1-2
d_gene: TRBD1
v_gene: TRBV20-1
abundance: .
CDR3nt: TGCAGTGCTAGTGGATACCGGGACAGGGACTATGGCTACACCTTC
CDR3aa: CSASGYRDRDYGYTF

j_gene: TRBJ1-1
d_gene: TRBD1
v_gene: TRBV28
abundance: .
CDR3nt: TGTGCCAGCAGTTTATTCAGGGGGCTCCAAGCTTTCTTT
CDR3aa: CASSLFRGLQAFF

j_gene: TRBJ2-1
d_gene: TRBD2
v_gene: TRBV7-2
abundance: .
CDR3nt: TGTGCCAGCAGCGCCGAGACTAGCGGGGTCTCCTACAATGAGCAGTTCTTC
CDR3aa: CASSAETSGVSYNEQFF

j_gene: TRBJ1-1
d_gene: .
v_gene: TRBV20-1
abundance: .
CDR3nt: TGCAGTGCTAGAGATCCGGCGGCGATGAACACTGAAGCTTTCTTT
CDR3aa: CSARDPAAMNTEAFF

j_gene: TRBJ1-2
d_gene: .
v_gene: TRBV30
abundance: .
CDR3nt: TGTGCCTCTTATTACTATGGCTACACCTTC
CDR3aa: CASYYYGYTF

j_gene: TRBJ1-2
d_gene: .
v_gene: TRBV2
abundance: .
CDR3nt: TGTGCCAGCAGTGAACTAGGGCTCGGCTACACCTTC
CDR3aa: CASSELGLGYTF

j_gene: TRBJ2-1
d_gene: TRBD2
v_gene: TRBV5-8
abundance: .
CDR3nt: TGTGCCAGCAGCCCGGGACTAGTTCCAAACAATGAGCAGTTCTTC
CDR3aa: CASSPGLVPNNEQFF

j_gene: TRBJ2-2
d_gene: TRBD2
v_gene: TRBV10-3
abundance: .
CDR3nt: TGTGCCGCCGGGACTAGTAACACCGGGGAGCTGTTTTTT
CDR3aa: CAAGTSNTGELFF

j_gene: TRBJ1-2
d_gene: TRBD1
v_gene: TRBV28
abundance: many
CDR3nt: TGTGCCAGCAGTCTCATAGACAGGGGGAATGGCTACACCTTC
CDR3aa: CASSLIDRGNGYTF

j_gene: TRBJ2-2
d_gene: .
v_gene: TRBV6-2/TRBV6-3
abundance: .
CDR3nt: TGTGCCAGCAGTTATTTGGGGGAACACACCGGGGAGCTGTTTTTT
CDR3aa: CASSYLGEHTGELFF

j_gene: TRBJ1-6
d_gene: .
v_gene: TRBV7-2
abundance: .
CDR3nt: TGTGCCAGCAGCTTAGCCCCCCCTAGGAGCTCCGATAATTCACCCCTCCACTTT
CDR3aa: CASSLAPPRSSDNSPLHF

j_gene: TRBJ2-4
d_gene: .
v_gene: TRBV10-2
abundance: many
CDR3nt: TGCGCCAGCAGGGACACACTCAAAAACATTCAGTACTTC
CDR3aa: CASRDTLKNIQYF

j_gene: TRBJ1-4
d_gene: .
v_gene: TRBV3-1
abundance: few
CDR3nt: TGTGCCAGCAGCCCGGGCAGGCGTGCAACTAATGAAAAACTGTTTTTT
CDR3aa: CASSPGRRATNEKLFF

j_gene: TRBJ2-7
d_gene: .
v_gene: TRBV28
abundance: .
CDR3nt: TGTGCCAGCAGTTATCTTCTTCCCTCTTACGAGCAGTACTTC
CDR3aa: CASSYLLPSYEQYF

j_gene: TRBJ1-2
d_gene: .
v_gene: TRBV6-5
abundance: .
CDR3nt: TGTGCCAGCAGTTACTTCGGGCAGGGGTATGGCTACACCTTC
CDR3aa: CASSYFGQGYGYTF